The 21 T cell receptor beta chains below come from one sample, sequenced in a study of regulatory T cells in long-lasting Graves disease. Both iRepertoire HTBI primers and Arm-PCR of CDR3 regions were used to build the TCR beta libraries. TCRdb reprocessed the multiplex PCR reads via MiXCR and lists one record per CDR3 protein. The repertoire holds about 540,000 distinct CDR3 sequences, with approximately 12% as singletons. The time point is: newly diagnosed GD, antithyroid drugs for less than 3 months. PBMC-derived RNA was used for the TCR library. The same sample was also studied in work on T cells in Graves' hyperthyroidism and ophthalmopathy.

The source was peripheral blood mononuclear cells (PBMCs), collected at new diagnosis, from a patient treated with antithyroid drugs. Receptors were obtained from a man between 25 and 39 years old with Graves disease.

Many counts were recorded for this clonotype. The V gene is TRBV29-1, the J gene TRBJ1-1; 7 nucleotides align to TRBD1. Germline trimming cut 6 bases from V and 0 bases from J; bases unmatched to any gene: 10. This CDR3 is built from 15 residues. The germline V gene encodes CDR1 SQVTM and CDR2 ANQGSEA. Written as DNA, the CDR3 is TGCAGCGTAATCCGGGACAGACGTATGAACACTGAAGCTTTCTTT. Translating gives CSVIRDRRMNTEAFF. Complete variable domain (other parts from reference TRBV29-1 and TRBJ1-1): SAVISQKPSRDICQRGTSLTIQCQVDSQVTMMFWYRQQPGQSLTLIATANQGSEATYESGFVIDKFPISRPNLTFSTLTVSNMSPEDSSIYLCSVIRDRRMNTEAFFGQGTRLTVV.

V and J are TRBV27 and TRBJ1-3, with D possibly matching TRBD1 (5 bases). Germline CDR1 MNHEY, CDR2 SMNVEV (reference sequence). V lost 6 bases to trimming and J lost 4 bases, with 13 bases between them. This CDR3 is 14 amino acids long. CDR3 in amino acids: CASSRGDKGNTIYF. For the CDR3, the DNA is TGTGCCAGCAGCCGGGGGGATAAAGGAAACACCATATATTTT.

For this clonotype: The junction differs from germline at one of its ends, possibly a read error. The rearrangement uses TRBV5-1 and TRBJ2-1; D possibly corresponds to TRBD1 (6 bases). The CDR3 consists of 13 residues. Germline CDR1 is SGHRS and CDR2 is YFSETQ. The CDR3 DNA follows: TGCGCCAGCAGAGAGGACAGTTACAATGAGCAGCTCTTC. Protein: CASREDSYNEQLF.

This chain links TRBV7-3 with TRBJ1-6; possible D gene TRBD1, 6 bases. The CDR3 contains 15 residues. Germline CDR1 SGHTA, CDR2 FQGTGA. With 2 bases removed from V and 9 bases from J, the gap between germline ends came to 14 bases. Here the CDR3 DNA reads TGTGCCAGCAGCTTAGTAGCAGGGGCAAGTTCACCCCTCCACTTT. Encoded protein: CASSLVAGASSPLHF.

This clonotype was counted between two and nine times. The CDR3 DNA follows: TGCGCCAGCAGCAGCCGGACAGGGGATGGCAATTCACCCCTCCACTTT. It codes for CASSSRTGDGNSPLHF. The V gene is TRBV5-1, the J gene TRBJ1-6; 9 bases fit TRBD1. The CDR3 length is 16 residues. V was clipped by 4 bases and J by 7 bases; unmatched bases: 9. In germline, CDR1 is SGHRS, CDR2 YFSETQ.

This clonotype turned up a few times. CDR3 coding DNA: TGTGCCAGCAATTCCGGGGACAGGGGTAGGGCTGAAGCTTTCTTT. As protein: CASNSGDRGRAEAFF. V is TRBV27 and J is TRBJ1-1; 10 bases align to TRBD1. Germline V gives CDR1 MNHEY, CDR2 SMNVEV (reference sequence). CDR3 length equals 15 residues. The V segment lost 7 bases and the J segment 6 bases; nucleotides outside the gene matches: 11.

The sample holds one count of this clonotype. This chain links TRBV19 with TRBJ1-6; TRBD1 aligns across 7 bases. CDR1 and CDR2 from the germline V gene are LNHDA and SQIVND (reference sequence). V shed 3 bases, J shed 10 bases, and the junction held 12 bases outside the gene matches. This CDR3 contains 16 residues. CDR3 protein: CASSIPGQASGSPLHF. CDR3 sequence (DNA): TGTGCCAGTAGTATTCCCGGACAGGCAAGCGGGTCACCCCTCCACTTT.

J is TRBJ1-3 and V is TRBV29-1, with a tentative D call TRBD1 (5 bases). Trimming took 0 bases from V and 8 from J, leaving 14 bases between them. This CDR3 has 14 amino acids. Germline CDR1 SQVTM, CDR2 ANQGSEA. The CDR3 DNA follows: TGCAGCGTTGAAGATCAGGACCGGGGGGACACCATATATTTT. Its translation: CSVEDQDRGDTIYF.

The genes are TRBV7-9 and TRBJ2-3; D gene uncertain. This CDR3 has 15 residues. Trimming shortened V by 4 bases and J by 6 bases, and 17 bases separated the two germline ends. CDR1 and CDR2 (germline): SEHNR, FQNEAQ (reference sequence). The CDR3 DNA is TGTGCCAGCAGCTCAGAGATTGTAAGGGCGGATACGCAGTATTTT. Protein sequence: CASSSEIVRADTQYF.

This clonotype has a handful of counts. The chain recombines TRBV6-5 with TRBJ1-5; D remains unclear. The germline V gene encodes CDR1 MNHEY and CDR2 SVGAGI. With 2 bases removed from V and 3 bases from J, the gap between germline ends came to 17 bases. The CDR3 is 17 amino acids. The CDR3 coding sequence is TGTGCCAGCAGTTACCCGGGAGGGTTCTTCGACAATCAGCCCCAGCATTTT. It translates to CASSYPGGFFDNQPQHF.

This clonotype turned up a few times. V is TRBV4-2 and J is TRBJ1-2, with D hard to call. Trimming pared 0 bases from V and 0 bases from J, leaving 8 bases between. The CDR3 spans 15 residues. In germline, CDR1 is LGHNA, CDR2 YNFKEQ. The CDR3: CASSQERRANYGYTF. CDR3 in DNA: TGTGCCAGCAGCCAAGAGAGGAGGGCTAACTATGGCTACACCTTC.

This clonotype has at least ten counts. The rearrangement joins TRBV9 to TRBJ2-2; 7 bases match TRBD1. This CDR3 is 13 amino acids long. Unmatched junction bases numbered 4, after V lost 0 bases and J lost 11 bases. Germline values: CDR1 SGDLS, CDR2 YYNGEE. This CDR3 is CASSVEEGAELFF. The CDR3 DNA sequence: TGTGCCAGCAGCGTAGAAGAGGGGGCAGAGCTGTTTTTT.

This clonotype was counted between two and nine times. This rearrangement joins TRBV20-1 to TRBJ2-2; 9 nucleotides line up with TRBD1. The CDR3 covers 14 residues. Germline assignment: CDR1 DFQATT and CDR2 SNEGSKA (reference sequence). The V segment lost 3 bases and the J segment 5 bases; nucleotides outside the gene matches: 4. The CDR3 region is CSARHRGPTGELFF. As DNA, the CDR3 is TGCAGTGCTAGGCACAGGGGGCCGACCGGGGAGCTGTTTTTT.

The V and J genes are TRBV3-1 and TRBJ2-7; 8 bases fit TRBD2. Germline CDR1 reads LGHDT; CDR2 reads YNNKEL (reference sequence). The CDR3 length is 14 residues. V lost 4 bases and J lost 7; bases outside the gene matches: 9. CDR3 sequence (DNA): TGTGCCAGCAGCCCAATCAGGACTAGCTGGGAGCAGTACTTC. It is translated as CASSPIRTSWEQYF.

This clonotype was counted at least ten times. The chain joins TRBV12-3 or TRBV12-4 to TRBJ2-3, with D possibly being TRBD2 (6 bases). Between the trimmed V and J ends, which lost 3 bases and 2 bases, there was a span of 12 bases. The CDR3 covers 15 residues. The CDR3 DNA is TGTGCCAGCAGTTTGCGGCGGGATTACACAGATACGCAGTATTTT. This codes for CASSLRRDYTDTQYF.

In this sample, this clonotype turned up many times. CDR3 in amino acids: CASSSRDRSNEQYF. The CDR3 DNA reads as TGTGCCAGCAGTTCCCGGGACAGATCTAACGAGCAGTACTTC. The chain uses TRBV27 and TRBJ2-7, with TRBD1 identical over 7 bases. The germline CDR1 and CDR2 sequences are MNHEY and SMNVEV (reference sequence). This CDR3 has 14 amino acids. V gave up 4 bases and J gave up 5 bases; unmatched junction bases: 8.

This clonotype was counted a few times. V is TRBV24-1 and J is TRBJ2-4, with D possibly TRBD2 on 6 matching bases. Trimming removed 3 bases at V and 8 bases at J, with 10 bases between. The CDR3 is 13 residues long. Germline CDR1 is KGHDR and CDR2 is SFDVKD. CDR3 sequence: CATSDGGGDIQYF. For the CDR3, the DNA is TGTGCCACCAGTGATGGGGGAGGAGACATTCAGTACTTC.

This clonotype was seen ten or more times. This sequence joins TRBV28 and TRBJ1-2, with D maybe TRBD1 (5 bases). Germline V CDR1 and CDR2: MDHEN, SYDVKM. This CDR3 comprises 14 residues. Trimming pared 3 bases from V and 4 bases from J, leaving 12 bases between. CDR3 in amino acids: CASSLGRGGYGYTF. CDR3 nucleotides: TGTGCCAGCAGTTTGGGAAGGGGAGGCTATGGCTACACCTTC.

This clonotype was detected ten times or more. The chain uses TRBV11-1 and TRBJ2-3; D may be TRBD1 or TRBD2 (5 bases each). Germline CDR1 and CDR2: SGHAT and FQDESV (reference sequence). This CDR3 contains 16 residues. V was trimmed by 4 bases and J by 0 bases, leaving 14 bases between them. The DNA of the CDR3 is TGTGCCAGCAGCTCGGGGACGCCTACTAGCACAGATACGCAGTATTTT. Its protein product is CASSSGTPTSTDTQYF.

This clonotype was found a few times. This sequence joins TRBV5-1 and TRBJ2-7, with 7 bases aligning to TRBD1. Losses at the gene ends were 4 bases for V and 8 bases for J; bases not matched to a gene: 9. Germline V lookup: CDR1 SGHRS, CDR2 YFSETQ. The CDR3 loop spans 13 amino acids. The CDR3 is CASSMDRSEKQYF. As DNA, the CDR3 is TGCGCCAGCAGCATGGACAGGTCCGAGAAGCAGTACTTC.

This clonotype was counted many times. The CDR3 here is CASSPVAGGPYEQYF. As DNA, the CDR3 is TGTGCCAGCAGCCCCGTAGCGGGAGGGCCGTACGAGCAGTACTTC. The chain couples TRBV7-9 to TRBJ2-7, with TRBD2 matching over 11 bases. Germline CDR1 reads SEHNR; CDR2 reads FQNEAQ (reference sequence). This CDR3 region has 15 residues. Losses at the gene ends were 5 bases for V and 4 bases for J; bases not matched to a gene: 7.